The clone carrying this TCR beta chain was seen a handful of times. This record belongs to a study of T-cell memory formation after mild COVID-19. TCRdb recomputed calls from the 5' RACE reads with MiXCR, one row per CDR3 protein. The top ten clones hold roughly a fifth of a sample with nearly 350,000 distinct CDR3 sequences, 10% to 15% of them seen once. Germline values: CDR1 MNHEY, CDR2 SMNVEV (reference sequence). This CDR3 contains 14 residues. V lost 6 bases to trimming and J lost 4 bases; unmatched junction nucleotides: 5. This TCR was sampled from a man aged 18 to 35 who had mild COVID-19 (a few samples of this study predate the infection). Cell type and time point are not known. Material for sequencing was PBMCs or a T cell subset sorted from them (not recorded which). The genes are TRBV27 and TRBJ2-7, with TRBD2 matching 11 bases. CDR3 amino acids: CASSPSGGFYEQYF. CDR3 DNA: TGTGCCAGCAGCCCTAGCGGGGGGTTTTACGAGCAGTACTTC.